The entry below describes one T cell receptor (beta chain). The antigen is undetermined. The repertoire was sequenced with immunoSEQ multiplex PCR; TCRdb's copy has only in-frame clones and lacks some. This table has around 100,000 clones, roughly 90% appearing once. V was pared by 1 base and J by 3 bases, with 7 bases between. Per the germline V gene, CDR1 is SGDLS and CDR2 is YYNGEE. CDR3 length equals 13 residues. This specimen belongs to a study of graft-versus-host responses after intestinal transplantation. Study-wide findings and caveats: Among circulating GvH clones, peak levels were associated with early post-transplant declines in HvG clones. When patients had graft-donor T cell macrochimerism, their allografts held high graft-versus-host to host-versus-graft clonal ratios.

The clonotype comes from a human donor who was the organ donor for an intestinal transplant. This sequence joins TRBV9 and TRBJ1-1, with D possibly matching TRBD1 (5 bases). The sample was unstimulated CD4+ T cells sorted from spleen or lymph node cells, taken before transplant. As DNA, the CDR3 is TGTGCCAGCAGCGTAAAAGGGGACACTGAAGCTTTCTTT. This encodes CASSVKGDTEAFF.